A selection of T cell receptor beta chains follows, all from one sample in a study of blood T cell repertoires in COVID-19. Using immunoSEQ multiplex PCR, the repertoire was profiled, and TCRdb retains in-frame clones only, with some absent. The table includes approximately 120,000 clones, 86% detected once. Material: peripheral blood. The receptors were sampled from a human donor in a cohort sampled during active COVID-19. The CDR3 runs from the conserved cysteine through the conserved F or W. The order of the fields is clone size, D gene, J gene, V gene, CDR3 DNA, CDR3 protein. The D gene is left open where the match is weak. The size entry is marked missing in some rows and otherwise reads once, few, many or a size class.

size: -
D: TRBD1
J: TRBJ2-3
V: TRBV9
DNA: TGTGCCAGCAGCGTAACGGTAGGGGGCAGGGGAGATACGCAGTATTTT
CDR3: CASSVTVGGRGDTQYF

size: -
D: TRBD1
J: TRBJ2-7
V: TRBV4-3
DNA: TGCGCCAGCAGTCCAGGACAGGGATTGGCCGAGCAGTACTTC
CDR3: CASSPGQGLAEQYF

size: -
D: -
J: TRBJ2-1
V: TRBV7-2
DNA: TGTGCCAGCAGCTTAGCAGCGGCCTACAATGAGCAGTTCTTC
CDR3: CASSLAAAYNEQFF

size: -
D: TRBD2
J: TRBJ2-5
V: TRBV7-8
DNA: TGTGCCAGCAGCCGGGTGGTAGCGGGAGGAGAGACCCAGTACTTC
CDR3: CASSRVVAGGETQYF

size: few
D: -
J: TRBJ1-2
V: TRBV13
DNA: TGTGCCAGCAGCCCCAGGACTACGGTTATCTATGGCTACACCTTC
CDR3: CASSPRTTVIYGYTF

size: -
D: -
J: TRBJ1-1
V: TRBV11-3
DNA: TGTGCCAGCAGCGTCAGGGGACACGCTGAAGCTTTCTTT
CDR3: CASSVRGHAEAFF

size: -
D: -
J: TRBJ1-2
V: TRBV20-1
DNA: TGCAGTGCTAGTGCGGACTATGGCTACACCTTC
CDR3: CSASADYGYTF

size: -
D: -
J: TRBJ2-7
V: TRBV7-9
DNA: TGTGCCAGCAGCTTAGAAGGTTATTGGGTGGCAGGCGAGCAGTACTTC
CDR3: CASSLEGYWVAGEQYF

size: -
D: -
J: TRBJ2-3
V: TRBV6-6
DNA: TGTGCCAGCGATCCCGGAGGTGATACGCAGTATTTT
CDR3: CASDPGGDTQYF

size: -
D: TRBD1
J: TRBJ1-3
V: TRBV7-2
DNA: TGTGCCAGCAGCTTAGGGACAGGGTATGGAAACACCATATATTTT
CDR3: CASSLGTGYGNTIYF

size: -
D: TRBD2
J: TRBJ2-1
V: TRBV19
DNA: TGTGCCAGTACCCCTACCCCCAGACTAGCGGGAGGATACAATGAGCAGTTCTTC
CDR3: CASTPTPRLAGGYNEQFF

size: -
D: -
J: TRBJ2-3
V: TRBV7-8
DNA: TGTGCCAGCAGCTCCACTGGCGCAGGGGTGGGGGTAGATACGCAGTATTTT
CDR3: CASSSTGAGVGVDTQYF

size: -
D: TRBD2
J: TRBJ2-7
V: TRBV28
DNA: TGTGCCAGCAGTCCTGGACTAGCGGCCACCTACGAGCAGTACTTC
CDR3: CASSPGLAATYEQYF

size: -
D: -
J: TRBJ2-3
V: TRBV7-2
DNA: TGTGCCAGCAGCTCCTTCACAGATACGCAGTATTTT
CDR3: CASSSFTDTQYF

size: -
D: -
J: TRBJ1-5
V: TRBV30
DNA: TGTGCCTGGAGTCCAGATAGCAATCAGCCCCAGCATTTT
CDR3: CAWSPDSNQPQHF

size: few
D: TRBD2
J: TRBJ2-1
V: TRBV30
DNA: TGTGCCTGGAGTGTACTAGCGGGATTCTACAATGAGCAGTTCTTC
CDR3: CAWSVLAGFYNEQFF

size: once
D: -
J: TRBJ1-1
V: TRBV29-1
DNA: TGCAGCGGAGCGGGTGTGAACACTGAAGCTTTCTTT
CDR3: CSGAGVNTEAFF

size: -
D: TRBD1
J: TRBJ1-2
V: TRBV27
DNA: TGTGCCAGCAGTTTGACAGGGAATAACTATGGCTACACCTTC
CDR3: CASSLTGNNYGYTF

size: -
D: -
J: TRBJ1-6
V: TRBV5-1
DNA: TGCGCCAGCAGCTTATCAGTTAATTCACCCCTCCACTTT
CDR3: CASSLSVNSPLHF

size: -
D: TRBD2
J: TRBJ2-7
V: TRBV27
DNA: TGTGCCAGCAGTACCCGAATAGCGGGAGGGAGGTACGAGCAGTACTTC
CDR3: CASSTRIAGGRYEQYF

size: -
D: -
J: TRBJ2-2
V: TRBV11-2
DNA: TGTGCCAGCAGACGGGGTGCCGGGGAGCTGTTTTTT
CDR3: CASRRGAGELFF

size: -
D: TRBD1
J: TRBJ2-7
V: TRBV7-9
DNA: TGTGCCAGCAGCGAGATTGGGACAGGGCCCCCCTACGAGCAGTACTTC
CDR3: CASSEIGTGPPYEQYF

size: -
D: -
J: TRBJ1-1
V: TRBV5-1
DNA: TGCGCCAGCAGCCCCCCGGGGGGGAACACTGAAGCTTTCTTT
CDR3: CASSPPGGNTEAFF

size: medium-sized
D: -
J: TRBJ2-7
V: TRBV21-1
DNA: TGTGCCAGCAGCAAAGCGGTAACAGGGGGCTTCTACGAGCAGTACTTC
CDR3: CASSKAVTGGFYEQYF

size: -
D: -
J: TRBJ2-1
V: TRBV21-1
DNA: TGTGCCAGCAGCGCCCGGACTAGCGGGGATAACAATGAGCAGTTCTTC
CDR3: CASSARTSGDNNEQFF

size: -
D: TRBD1
J: TRBJ1-1
V: TRBV18
DNA: TGTGCCAGCTCACCGCGACAGGGGGCTGAAGCTTTCTTT
CDR3: CASSPRQGAEAFF

size: -
D: -
J: TRBJ1-5
V: TRBV4-3
DNA: TGCGCCAGCAGCCAAGATCGGGCGGGAAGCAATCAGCCCCAGCATTTT
CDR3: CASSQDRAGSNQPQHF

size: -
D: -
J: TRBJ2-3
V: TRBV7-9
DNA: TGTGCCAGCAGCTTAGATCCGGCAGATACGCAGTATTTT
CDR3: CASSLDPADTQYF

size: -
D: -
J: TRBJ1-5
V: TRBV5-6
DNA: TGTGCCAGCAGCTTAATCAGGGATGGGGATCAGCCCCAGCATTTT
CDR3: CASSLIRDGDQPQHF

size: once
D: -
J: TRBJ1-5
V: TRBV30
DNA: TGTGCCTGGAGTGTAGGGGTCAATCAGCCCCAGCATTTT
CDR3: CAWSVGVNQPQHF